This T cell receptor (beta chain) was sequenced in a study of early T cells in non-severe SARS-CoV-2 infection. Study overall: Sequenced material consisted of bulk RNA (from unsorted whole blood), and chains were unpaired.

In germline, CDR1 is MGHRA, CDR2 YSYEKL. Losses at the gene ends were 3 bases for V and 5 bases for J; bases not matched to a gene: 11. This CDR3 is built from 17 residues. Details on this clonotype: Its matching antigen is unknown.

Separate cDNA molecules each had unique molecular identifiers attached to them. TCRdb reprocessed the 5' RACE reads via MiXCR and lists one record per CDR3 protein. Of 85,000 to 95,000 distinct CDR3 sequences in the sample, about 15% are singletons; the top ten hold roughly 0.6%. Overall study results and limits: A preference for anti-spike CD8 responses marked VDJdb matching, which missed private and CD4 specificities.

The sequenced sample consisted of whole blood. The gene calls are TRBV4-1 and TRBJ2-1; 9 bases are shared with TRBD2. The receptor comes from an adult who was a healthcare worker with PCR-confirmed SARS-CoV-2 infection or an uninfected control (not recorded which). The CDR3, as DNA: TGCGCCAGCAGCCAGGCTATTGAGACTAGCGGTGACAATGAGCAGTTCTTC. This gives the protein CASSQAIETSGDNEQFF.